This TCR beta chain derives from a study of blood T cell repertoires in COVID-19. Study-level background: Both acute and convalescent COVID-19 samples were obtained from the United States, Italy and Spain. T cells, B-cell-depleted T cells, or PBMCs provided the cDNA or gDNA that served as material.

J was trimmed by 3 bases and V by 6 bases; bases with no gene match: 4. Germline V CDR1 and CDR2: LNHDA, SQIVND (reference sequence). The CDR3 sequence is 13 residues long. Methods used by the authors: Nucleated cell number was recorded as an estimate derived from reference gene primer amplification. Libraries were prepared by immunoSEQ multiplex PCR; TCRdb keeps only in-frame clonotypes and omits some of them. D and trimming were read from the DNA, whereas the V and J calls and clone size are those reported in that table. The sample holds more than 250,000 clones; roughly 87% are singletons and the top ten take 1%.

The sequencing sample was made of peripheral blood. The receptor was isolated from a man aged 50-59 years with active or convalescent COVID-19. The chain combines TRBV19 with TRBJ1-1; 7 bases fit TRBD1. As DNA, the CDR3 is TGTGCCAGTAGGGCAGGGGGAGACACTGAAGCTTTCTTT. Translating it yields CASRAGGDTEAFF.